This TCR beta chain was recorded in a study of shared clonotypes between healthy human individuals (dated by TCRdb to the early 2020s). Study-level background: The cohort included three men and two women between 18 and 49 years of age. To increase sequencing depth and limit assay-specific biases, TCR repertoire library preparation and sequencing were carried out by different laboratories using diverse techniques. For each donor, CD4 naive and CD4 memory were each run on three plates, CD8 naive on two plates, and CD8 memory on one plate. The study deeply sequenced blood TCR repertoires of five healthy adults to estimate repertoire size and the extent of clonotype sharing between individuals. Each donor's leukapheresis produced roughly between roughly 0.85 and 10 billion PBMCs.

Overall study outcomes, separate from this receptor: Rarefaction of sorted-subset datasets indicated incomplete sequencing despite the large sequencing depth. Estimated clonotype richness was generally larger for naive than for memory subsets. Pairwise subsampling led to the expectation that sequencing depth would affect the degree of clonotype sharing among donors. Sampling was restricted to blood, and TCR repertoires in tissues likely differ from the TCR repertoires found in blood. Because the study included a small number of donors, the genetic and exposure-history diversity represented was limited. Across four donors, about 5.2% of naive CD4, 3.5% of naive CD8, 2.3% of memory CD4, and roughly 0.4% of memory CD8 clonotypes were shared. Compared with non-shared clonotypes, clonotypes shared by all four sorted-subset donors had higher generation probabilities.

CD8 naive samples were obtained by positive selection for CCR7 among CD45RO-negative cells, yielding a CD45RA+CCR7+ population from which TemRA cells were excluded. The donors were healthy, HIV-negative adults with no recently reported acute infections or vaccinations. All donors were Caucasian adults living in Nashville, Tennessee, USA. Blood was obtained by leukapheresis, after which PBMCs were separated by Ficoll-Histopaque density gradient centrifugation and cryopreserved in liquid nitrogen vapor phase. Analytical flow cytometry was used to check the purity and quantity of every magnetically sorted T cell population. Each sorted fraction had its genomic DNA isolated and then quantified by UV absorbance on a Nanodrop 2000c. This clone was seen once. Its antigen specificity is not known. No base-level quality is on record; no much larger clone is a single base apart. The CDR3, cysteine through phenylalanine, is 17 amino acids long. Only the CDR3 DNA is retained, 51 bases long and in frame from the first base. The germline V gene (reference sequence) sets CDR1 to LNHNV and CDR2 to YYDKDF. Germline trimming: 3 bases from V, 4 bases from J; junction bases outside gene matches: 12.

Using the deep immunoSEQ assay, multiplex PCR amplified TCR CDR3 regions from genomic DNA. Extracted genomic DNA from each cell subset was distributed evenly across all wells of several immunoSEQ 96-well plates, and each plate was treated as a replicate. Each replicate PCR for sorted subsets received 150 to 250 ng genomic DNA, equal to about 30,000 T cell genomes. Purified libraries were quantified with a Qubit 3.0 fluorometer, sized on a Bioanalyzer 2100, and re-quantified with the KAPA Library Quantification kit. A separate single-read 150-cycle Illumina NextSeq 550 flow cell was used to sequence each immunoSEQ 96-well plate. The published analysis was carried out like this. Because the immunoSEQ output held only junctional sequences and lacked quality scores, the filtering could not match the filtering applied to full-length reads. To assign V/J genes and CDR3, sequences were annotated against IMGT germline references using PyIR, a Python wrapper for IgBLAST v1.9. Reads were removed for weak V/J assignments (E-value above 1e-6), missing CDR3, stop codons, out-of-frame junctions, or ambiguous translated residues. V3J clonotypes were defined as sequences sharing an identical inferred V gene, J gene, and CDR3 amino acid sequence. The percentage overlap between two repertoires was calculated by dividing the number of shared unique clonotypes by the size of the smaller repertoire. Repertoire richness was assessed with RTK rarefaction, the Chao1 estimator, and Recon v2.1 estimates of unobserved clonotypes. For all TCRbeta clonotypes obtained by the gDNA method from a few donors, generation probabilities were computed with OLGA. Entries here come from immuneACCESS through TCRdb and include only in-frame sequences with V and J called. Some clones fail to appear in such tables; in the studies checked, an unresolved V gene covers under half of the shortfall, and the cause of the remainder is unknown. The D gene and trimming were derived from the DNA, and the V and J assignments and clone size from that table. The sample contains some 2.1 million clones, approximately 94% of them found a single time. 1.1% of the sample is in the top ten clones.

This chain joins TRBV15 to TRBJ1-2, and 9 bases in between align with TRBD1. Sequencing was carried out using naive CD8+ T cells sorted from blood. The label giving this sample's cell subset or site can be read as: CD45RA+CCR7+. The receptor's source is a man between 18 and 35 years old in good health. The DNA reads as follows: TGTGCCACCAGCAGTACCTCTGAGGACAGGGGCCGCTATGGCTACACCTTC. It encodes CATSSTSEDRGRYGYTF.